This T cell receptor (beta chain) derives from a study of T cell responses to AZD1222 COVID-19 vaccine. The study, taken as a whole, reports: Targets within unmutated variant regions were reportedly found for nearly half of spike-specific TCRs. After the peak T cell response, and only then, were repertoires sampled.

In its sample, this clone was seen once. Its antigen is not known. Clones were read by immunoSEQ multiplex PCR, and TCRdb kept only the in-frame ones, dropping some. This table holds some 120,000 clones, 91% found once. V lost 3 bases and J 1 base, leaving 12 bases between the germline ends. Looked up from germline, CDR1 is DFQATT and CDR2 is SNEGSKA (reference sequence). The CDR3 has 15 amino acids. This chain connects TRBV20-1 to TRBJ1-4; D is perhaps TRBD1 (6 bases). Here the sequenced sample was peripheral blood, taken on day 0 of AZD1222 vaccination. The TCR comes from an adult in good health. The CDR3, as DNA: TGCAGTGCTAGTGGGGGGGCGATAACTAATGAAAAACTGTTTTTT. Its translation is CSASGGAITNEKLFF.